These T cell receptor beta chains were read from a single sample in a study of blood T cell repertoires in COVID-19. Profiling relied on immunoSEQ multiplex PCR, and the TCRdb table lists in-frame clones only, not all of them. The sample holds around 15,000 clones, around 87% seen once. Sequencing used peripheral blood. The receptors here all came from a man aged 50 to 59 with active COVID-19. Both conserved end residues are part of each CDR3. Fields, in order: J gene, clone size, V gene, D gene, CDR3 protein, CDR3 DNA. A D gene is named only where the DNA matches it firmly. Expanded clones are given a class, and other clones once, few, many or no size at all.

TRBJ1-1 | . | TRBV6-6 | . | CASSYSGVGSGAFF | TGTGCCAGCAGTTACTCAGGGGTGGGTAGTGGAGCTTTCTTT
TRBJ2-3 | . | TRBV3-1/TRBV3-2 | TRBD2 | CASSQGLATDTQYF | TGTGCCAGCAGCCAAGGACTAGCAACAGATACGCAGTATTTT
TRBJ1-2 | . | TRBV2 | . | CASSEEAEGLGHGYTF | TGTGCCAGCAGTGAAGAGGCGGAGGGTTTGGGGCATGGCTACACCTTC
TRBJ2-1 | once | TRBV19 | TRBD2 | CASSISSGAYNEQFF | TGTGCCAGTAGTATTTCCAGCGGGGCCTACAATGAGCAGTTCTTC
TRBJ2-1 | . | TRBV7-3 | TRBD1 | CASSLTGGREQFF | TGTGCCAGCAGCTTAACAGGGGGCAGGGAGCAGTTCTTC
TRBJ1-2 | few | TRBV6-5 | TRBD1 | CASGEGQGFYGYTF | TGTGCCAGCGGCGAGGGACAGGGGTTCTATGGCTACACCTTC
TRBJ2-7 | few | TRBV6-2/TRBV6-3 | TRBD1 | CASSYSPDRALEQYF | TGTGCCAGCAGTTACTCTCCGGACAGGGCTCTCGAGCAGTACTTC
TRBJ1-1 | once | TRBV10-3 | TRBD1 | CAIRTGRSNTEAFF | TGTGCCATCAGGACAGGGCGCTCGAACACTGAAGCTTTCTTT
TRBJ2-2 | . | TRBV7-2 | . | CASSLVTSPGELFF | TGTGCCAGCAGCTTAGTTACTAGCCCCGGGGAGCTGTTTTTT
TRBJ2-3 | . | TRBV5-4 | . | CASSLAAQGTDTQYF | TGTGCCAGCAGCTTAGCGGCCCAGGGCACAGATACGCAGTATTTT
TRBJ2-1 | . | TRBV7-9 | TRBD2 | CASSYNQLTSGSWNEQFF | TGTGCCAGCAGCTACAACCAACTAACTAGCGGGAGTTGGAATGAGCAGTTCTTC
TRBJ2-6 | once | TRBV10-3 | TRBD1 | CAISANRGLDPSGANVLTF | TGTGCCATCAGTGCCAACAGGGGTTTAGACCCCTCTGGGGCCAACGTCCTGACTTTC
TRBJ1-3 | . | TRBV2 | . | CASSDRTSSGNTIYF | TGTGCCAGCAGTGACAGGACAAGCTCTGGAAACACCATATATTTT
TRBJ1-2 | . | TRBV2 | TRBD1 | CASSRDSYGYTF | TGTGCCAGCAGCCGGGACAGCTATGGCTACACCTTC
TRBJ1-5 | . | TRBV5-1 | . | CASSLGSVDQPQHF | TGCGCCAGCAGCTTGGGGTCAGTTGATCAGCCCCAGCATTTT
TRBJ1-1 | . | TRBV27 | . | CASRGGANTEAFF | TGTGCCAGCAGGGGGGGGGCTAACACTGAAGCTTTCTTT
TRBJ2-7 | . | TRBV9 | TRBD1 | CASSTGQGAYEQYF | TGTGCCAGCAGCACAGGACAGGGAGCCTACGAGCAGTACTTC
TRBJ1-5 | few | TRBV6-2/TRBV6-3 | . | CASSSQTGDNQPQHF | TGTGCCAGCAGTTCCCAGACAGGAGATAATCAGCCCCAGCATTTT
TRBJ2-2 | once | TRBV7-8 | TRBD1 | CASSLSGQGNTGELFF | TGTGCCAGCAGCTTAAGTGGACAGGGGAACACCGGGGAGCTGTTTTTT
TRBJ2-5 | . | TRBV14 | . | CASSLVNQETQYF | TGTGCCAGCAGCCTCGTAAACCAAGAGACCCAGTACTTC
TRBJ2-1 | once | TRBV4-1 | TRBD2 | CASSQDASGGGVEQFF | TGCGCCAGCAGCCAAGACGCGAGCGGGGGGGGTGTGGAGCAGTTCTTC
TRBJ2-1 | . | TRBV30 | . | CAWQYGSRYNEQFF | TGTGCCTGGCAGTACGGGAGTCGCTACAATGAGCAGTTCTTC